The rows below give T cell receptor beta chains drawn from one sample of a study of beta chain features in type 1 diabetes. The assay was immunoSEQ multiplex PCR, and TCRdb's table has in-frame clones only and misses some. The data show roughly 260,000 clones, 20% seen once. The sample consisted of naive CD4+ T cells from blood. The receptors come from a woman aged 40 to 50 with type 1 diabetes. Each CDR3 is given with its conserved first and last residue.

J gene: TRBJ2-4; V gene: TRBV10-3; CDR3 protein: CAISDRVENIQYF
J gene: TRBJ2-1; V gene: TRBV15; CDR3 protein: CATSRDSSGVGSYNEQFF
J gene: TRBJ2-7; V gene: TRBV28; CDR3 protein: CASSRDSYNEQYF
J gene: TRBJ1-2; V gene: TRBV30; CDR3 protein: CAWTRIGDGYTF
J gene: TRBJ1-1; V gene: TRBV4-3; CDR3 protein: CASSQGSGTEAFF
J gene: TRBJ2-5; V gene: TRBV18; CDR3 protein: CASSPRADLDQYF
J gene: TRBJ2-3; V gene: TRBV5-1; CDR3 protein: CASSLVDFGGTQYF
J gene: TRBJ2-2; V gene: TRBV30; CDR3 protein: CAWRSRPGLPTTGELFF
J gene: TRBJ2-7; V gene: TRBV5-5; CDR3 protein: CASSSTDYEQYF
J gene: TRBJ2-5; V gene: TRBV4-3; CDR3 protein: CASSLNLPGETQYF
J gene: TRBJ1-2; V gene: TRBV25-1; CDR3 protein: CASNYGGGSGYTF
J gene: TRBJ2-7; V gene: TRBV18; CDR3 protein: CASSPPPSGEQYF
J gene: TRBJ2-7; V gene: TRBV2; CDR3 protein: CASRTGVEQYF
J gene: TRBJ2-7; V gene: TRBV29-1; CDR3 protein: CSVEDPLGRAYEQYF
J gene: TRBJ1-2; V gene: TRBV19; CDR3 protein: CASSMGPVGGYTF
J gene: TRBJ2-7; V gene: TRBV4-1; CDR3 protein: CASSQDRSGVYNEQYF
J gene: TRBJ1-5; V gene: TRBV6-6; CDR3 protein: CASSYVMAGNQPQHF
J gene: TRBJ1-1; V gene: TRBV19; CDR3 protein: CASSVLDRRSGNTEAFF
J gene: TRBJ2-7; V gene: TRBV4-3; CDR3 protein: CASSQRTSGSYEQYF
J gene: TRBJ2-1; V gene: TRBV14; CDR3 protein: CASSQPGLDSYNEQFF
J gene: TRBJ1-1; V gene: TRBV29-1; CDR3 protein: CSVDAATNRGNTEAFF
J gene: TRBJ2-7; V gene: TRBV10-3; CDR3 protein: CAISAGQGEYEQYF
J gene: TRBJ2-1; V gene: TRBV29-1; CDR3 protein: CSVGGRGPWNEQFF
J gene: TRBJ2-5; V gene: TRBV6-4; CDR3 protein: CASSSGTGAGETQYF
J gene: TRBJ2-5; V gene: TRBV4-2; CDR3 protein: CASSQEASGPGGETQYF
J gene: TRBJ2-5; V gene: TRBV28; CDR3 protein: CASSSGGAYSETQYF
J gene: TRBJ2-1; V gene: TRBV5-4; CDR3 protein: CASRFEPGEQFF
J gene: TRBJ2-1; V gene: TRBV5-6; CDR3 protein: CASSLRTSGGYNEQFF
J gene: TRBJ2-1; V gene: TRBV23-1; CDR3 protein: CASSQLPLHNEQFF
J gene: TRBJ2-7; V gene: TRBV5-1; CDR3 protein: CASSLPGDRAHEQYF
J gene: TRBJ2-4; V gene: TRBV28; CDR3 protein: CASSATGLVAKNIQYF
J gene: TRBJ2-7; V gene: TRBV2; CDR3 protein: CASSEAPPGLSYEQYF